This TCR beta chain stems from a study of response to subunit inactivated influenza vaccine. Broader study findings: Seasonal influenza vaccination, on each occasion, was suggested by the authors to recruit few new T cells.

TCRdb reprocessed the RT-PCR reads via MiXCR and lists one record per CDR3 protein. The sample yields hundreds of thousands of distinct CDR3 sequences, 14% seen once. The sample holds many counts of this clonotype. Its cognate antigen is unknown. The CDR3 consists of 13 residues. Germline V CDR1 and CDR2: SEHNR, FQNEAQ (reference sequence). After removal of 7 bases from V and 1 base from J, the junction contained 1 base not matched to a gene. The sequencing here drew on PBMCs from blood, taken 14 days before vaccination. The sequence was obtained from a man aged 45-60 years who received an inactivated influenza vaccine. The chain combines TRBV7-9 with TRBJ1-3; 7 nucleotides agree with TRBD1. CDR3 DNA: TGTGCCAGCACCAGGGGGTCTGGAAACACCATATATTTT. This encodes CASTRGSGNTIYF.